These 25 T cell receptor beta chains were sequenced from one sample in a study of Graves' ophthalmopathy and Graves' hyperthyroidism. Amplified material comprised TCR beta CDR3 regions derived from RNA transcripts. First-round RT-PCR with HTBI primers preceded a second-round multiplex PCR. TCRdb ran MiXCR on the multiplex PCR reads and lists one entry per CDR3 protein. The data contain a few hundred thousand distinct CDR3 sequences, less than 40% of them singletons. Sequences were obtained from peripheral blood or thyroid tissue (not recorded which). Receptor source: an adult man with Graves' hyperthyroidism.

The chain combines TRBV24-1 with TRBJ2-3; a weak D match, TRBD2 (5 bases). Germline CDR1 and CDR2: KGHDR and SFDVKD. V lost 5 bases and J 5 bases, leaving 10 bases between the germline ends. This CDR3 is 13 amino acids long. The CDR3 here is CATSAPGIDTQYF. The CDR3 bases are TGTGCCACCAGTGCCCCGGGAATAGATACGCAGTATTTT.

This clonotype was observed at least ten times. J is TRBJ1-5 and V is TRBV2; D may be TRBD1 (6 bases). The CDR3 contains 15 residues. Trimming removed 6 bases at V and 1 base at J, with 13 bases between. Germline V gene sequence: CDR1 SNHLY, CDR2 FYNNEI. The CDR3 protein is CASSEQGLSNQPQHF. The DNA for the CDR3 is TGTGCCAGCAGCGAACAGGGACTAAGCAATCAGCCCCAGCATTTT.

This clonotype showed up many times. The rearrangement uses TRBV19 and TRBJ2-5, with D unclear. Trimming removed 9 bases at V and 5 bases at J, with 13 bases between. In germline, CDR1 is LNHDA, CDR2 SQIVND (reference sequence). The CDR3 extends over 12 amino acids. The CDR3 spells CASRKLGETQYF. In nucleotides, the CDR3 is TGTGCCAGCCGGAAACTGGGGGAGACCCAGTACTTC.

This clonotype was recorded many times. The CDR3 protein is CASRSGHGNTEAFF. DNA for the CDR3: TGTGCCAGCAGGTCGGGACATGGAAACACTGAAGCTTTCTTT. The rearrangement links TRBV7-9 to TRBJ1-1, with D possibly being TRBD1 (6 bases). Germline assignment: CDR1 SEHNR and CDR2 FQNEAQ (reference sequence). The CDR3 has 14 residues. Trimming pared 6 bases from V and 2 bases from J, leaving 13 bases between.

The chain is built from TRBV20-1 and TRBJ2-7; TRBD2 might be the D (6 bases). The CDR3 extends over 12 amino acids. Germline V gives CDR1 DFQATT, CDR2 SNEGSKA (reference sequence). The CDR3 here is CRSREIDDEQYF. CDR3 DNA sequence: TGCAGATCCCGGGAGATAGACGACGAGCAGTACTTC.

This chain uses TRBV29-1 with TRBJ1-2; 7 bases line up with TRBD1. Germline lookup yields CDR1 SQVTM and CDR2 ANQGSEA. V shed 8 bases, J shed 4 bases, and the junction held 13 bases outside the gene matches. The CDR3 extends over 14 amino acids. The CDR3 DNA reads as TGCAGCATTTGGCAATCGGGACAGTCCTATGGCTACACCTTC. This gives the protein CSIWQSGQSYGYTF. The full variable domain, with the rest looked up from reference TRBV29-1 and TRBJ1-2, is SAVISQKPSRDICQRGTSLTIQCQVDSQVTMMFWYRQQPGQSLTLIATANQGSEATYESGFVIDKFPISRPNLTFSTLTVSNMSPEDSSIYLCSIWQSGQSYGYTFGSGTRLTVV.

The chain employs TRBV20-1 and TRBJ2-2; D is unclear. The CDR3 covers 14 residues. The V and J ends lost 0 bases and 6 bases respectively, with 11 bases between them. CDR1 DFQATT and CDR2 SNEGSKA come from the germline V gene (reference sequence). The CDR3 protein is CSARDPGGPGELFF. The CDR3 DNA sequence: TGCAGTGCTAGAGATCCCGGTGGCCCCGGGGAGCTGTTTTTT.

The chain employs TRBV2 and TRBJ2-7; 10 nucleotides match TRBD2. The germline V gene has CDR1 SNHLY and CDR2 FYNNEI. CDR3 length: 15 amino acids. Trimming took 1 base from V and 3 from J; bases not matched to a gene: 3. The CDR3, as DNA: TGTGCCAGCAGTGAAGGGTCTAGCGGGGGCTACGAGCAGTACTTC. Its protein is CASSEGSSGGYEQYF.

Regarding this clonotype: This CDR3 fails to terminate in the conserved phenylalanine or tryptophan, so it likely reflects a read error. No DNA is shown, since the ends of the CDR3 on it are uncertain; the CDR3 is the one TCRdb lists. The J gene is TRBJ2-7, the V gene TRBV5-1; the listed D gene, TRBD2, was not tested against the DNA. The CDR3 is 9 residues long, ends included. CDR1 and CDR2 (germline): SGHRS, YFSETQ. The chain's CDR3 is CASSLEIAG.

Notes on this clonotype: A much bigger clone sits one base away, suggesting this may be a read error. The V and J genes are TRBV24-1 and TRBJ1-5; tentative D call: TRBD1 (5 bases). Germline V gene sequence: CDR1 KGHDR, CDR2 SFDVKD. This CDR3 has 14 amino acids. Here the CDR3 reads CATSEVGANQSQHF. In DNA form, the CDR3 reads TGTGCCACCAGTGAGGTCGGGGCCAATCAGTCCCAGCATTTT.

This clonotype was counted between two and nine times. This rearrangement joins TRBV6-5 to TRBJ1-4, with TRBD1 as a possible D gene (6 bases). The CDR3 contains 14 residues. Per germline, CDR1 MNHEY and CDR2 SVGAGI. V dropped 5 bases and J dropped 7 bases, with 14 bases sitting between them. CDR3 sequence (DNA): TGTGCCAGCAGTCGAGATCTCAGGGGTGAAAAACTGTTTTTT. As protein: CASSRDLRGEKLFF.

The CDR3 reads CASSGRLAIRTETQYF. CDR3 DNA sequence: TGTGCCAGCAGCGGACGACTAGCGATACGAACTGAGACCCAGTACTTC. The chain is built from TRBV5-5 and TRBJ2-5; 8 bases are a match to TRBD2. The germline gives CDR1 SGHKS, CDR2 YYEKEE (reference sequence). This CDR3 region has 16 residues. J gave up 5 bases and V 4 bases, and 13 bases lay outside the gene matches. The entire variable domain, with the rest obtained from reference TRBV5-5 and TRBJ2-5, is as follows: DAGVTQSPTHLIKTRGQQVTLRCSPISGHKSVSWYQQVLGQGPQFIFQYYEKEERGRGNFPDRFSARQFPNYSSELNVNALLLGDSALYLCASSGRLAIRTETQYFGPGTRLLVL.

The chain links TRBV10-2 to TRBJ1-1; weak D call: TRBD1 (5 bases). The CDR3 loop spans 13 amino acids. Germline V gives CDR1 WSHSY, CDR2 SAAADI. Between the trimmed V and J ends, which lost 8 bases and 1 base, there was a span of 11 bases. This chain's CDR3 is CASVGQGNTEAFF. The CDR3 DNA reads TGCGCCAGCGTAGGTCAGGGGAACACTGAAGCTTTCTTT.

J is TRBJ1-5 and V is TRBV3-1; 8 bases are shared with TRBD1. Germline CDR1 reads LGHDT; CDR2 reads YNNKEL (reference sequence). The CDR3 contains 15 residues. Unmatched junction bases numbered 8, after V lost 1 base and J lost 9 bases. CDR3 amino acids: CASSQARDRGWPQHF. CDR3 nucleotides: TGTGCCAGCAGCCAAGCGAGAGACAGGGGATGGCCCCAGCATTTT.

Points on this clonotype: Being one base from a much bigger clone, this may be a read error. Since no conserved phenylalanine or tryptophan closes the CDR3, a read error is the likely cause. The chain uses TRBV7-8 and TRBJ2-7; possibly TRBD2 for D (5 bases). Germline V gene lookup returns CDR1 SGHVS and CDR2 FQNEAQ. Deletions cut 5 bases from V and 6 bases from J, with 17 bases between. This CDR3 comprises 14 residues. In DNA form, the CDR3 reads TGTGCCAGCAGCGAACTCGCCCGAGGGCGCGAGCAGTACCTC. This gives the protein CASSELARGREQYL.

This rearrangement joins TRBV10-3 to TRBJ2-3, with D unresolved. This CDR3 has 12 residues. Germline V gene lookup returns CDR1 ENHRY and CDR2 SYGVKD. V lost 10 bases, J lost 3 bases, and 11 bases lay in between. The CDR3 spells CASRETTDTQYF. The CDR3 region has the DNA TGTGCCAGCAGAGAGACAACAGATACGCAGTATTTT.

The chain employs TRBV29-1 and TRBJ2-2; TRBD1 matches 8 bases. This CDR3 is 15 amino acids long. With V trimmed by 4 bases and J by 6 bases, 10 bases remained unmatched. The germline V gene has CDR1 SQVTM and CDR2 ANQGSEA. The CDR3 sequence: CSVVGGTGQSGELFF. CDR3 sequence (DNA): TGCAGCGTTGTAGGGGGGACAGGCCAGTCCGGGGAGCTGTTTTTT.

The table lists this clonotype with many counts. CDR3: CASSYIGGNTEAFF. The DNA of the CDR3 is TGTGCCAGCAGCTACATAGGGGGGAACACTGAAGCTTTCTTT. The chain has TRBV7-9 and TRBJ1-1; a weak D match, TRBD1 (6 bases). Trimming removed 4 bases from V and 1 base from J, with 10 bases in between. The CDR3 spans 14 residues. Germline loops: CDR1 SEHNR, CDR2 FQNEAQ (reference sequence).

This chain joins TRBV12-3 or TRBV12-4 and TRBJ2-7; 13 bases are shared with TRBD2. This CDR3 has 16 amino acids. Losses at the gene ends were 8 bases for V and 3 bases for J; bases not matched to a gene: 10. The CDR3 DNA is TGTGCCAGCTGTACACGGACTAGCGGGAGTCTCTACGAGCAGTACTTC. It is translated as CASCTRTSGSLYEQYF.

The chain couples TRBV5-6 to TRBJ2-7, with D perhaps TRBD1 (6 bases). Germline assignment: CDR1 SGHDT and CDR2 YYEEEE. There are 17 residues in the CDR3. Deletions cut 1 base from V and 0 bases from J, with 17 bases between. CDR3 sequence (DNA): TGTGCCAGCAGCTTGAGTCAGGGGTTCGCTAGCTCCTACGAGCAGTACTTC. This encodes CASSLSQGFASSYEQYF.

This clonotype was counted many times. V usage is TRBV13 and J usage is TRBJ1-6, with D unresolved. Germline CDR1 reads PRHDT; CDR2 reads FYEKMQ (reference sequence). The germline V and J ends were trimmed by 2 bases and 8 bases, with 4 bases remaining between them. This CDR3 has 12 amino acids. The CDR3 nucleotides are TGTGCCAGCAGCTTATTTGATTCACCCCTCCACTTT. This translates into CASSLFDSPLHF.

A single count supports this clonotype. This is likely a read error, given that the CDR3 carries no conserved phenylalanine or tryptophan at its end. V and J are TRBV12-3 or TRBV12-4 and TRBJ1-3; no clear D. The CDR3 has 14 residues. V gave up 3 bases and J gave up 0 bases, with 6 bases separating them. The CDR3 DNA is TGTGCCAGCAGTTTCCGAATCTCTGGAAACACCATATATCTT. Translation: CASSFRISGNTIYL.

The chain uses TRBV20-1 and TRBJ2-5; a weak D match, TRBD2 (5 bases). Per the germline V gene, CDR1 is DFQATT and CDR2 is SNEGSKA (reference sequence). V was shortened by 4 bases and J by 0 bases, with 9 bases between the two germline ends. The CDR3 consists of 13 residues. The CDR3 DNA is TGCAGTGCTACGAGGGCGAACCAAGAGACCCAGTACTTC. This translates into CSATRANQETQYF.

This clonotype showed up many times. The chain carries TRBV6-6 and TRBJ2-2, with a weak D call TRBD1 (6 bases). From germline, CDR1 is MNHNY and CDR2 SVGAGI (reference sequence). CDR3 length equals 14 residues. V was clipped by 5 bases and J by 4 bases, with 11 bases between them. The CDR3 nucleotides read TGTGCCAGCAGTCAGGGGATCGGCACCGGGGAGCTGTTTTTT. Its translation: CASSQGIGTGELFF.

Turning to this clonotype: A read error is possible here, since a much larger clone lies one base away. This rearrangement joins TRBV2 to TRBJ2-7; no reliable D call. The germline V gene encodes CDR1 SNHLY and CDR2 FYNNEI. Trimming took 6 bases from V and 9 from J, leaving 15 bases between them. The CDR3 is made up of 12 amino acids. CDR3 sequence: CASSQVRTRQYF. The CDR3 DNA reads as TGTGCCAGCAGCCAAGTTCGCACTCGGCAGTACTTC.